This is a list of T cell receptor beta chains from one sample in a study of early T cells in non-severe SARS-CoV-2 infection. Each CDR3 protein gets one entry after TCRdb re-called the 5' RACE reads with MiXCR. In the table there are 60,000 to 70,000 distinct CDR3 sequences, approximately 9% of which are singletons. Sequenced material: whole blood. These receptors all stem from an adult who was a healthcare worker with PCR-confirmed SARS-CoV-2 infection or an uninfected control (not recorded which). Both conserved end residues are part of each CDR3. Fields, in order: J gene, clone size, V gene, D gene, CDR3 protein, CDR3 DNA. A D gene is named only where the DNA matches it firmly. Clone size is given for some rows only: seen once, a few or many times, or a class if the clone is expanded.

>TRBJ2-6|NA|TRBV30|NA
CAWSVGASGANVLTF
TGTGCCTGGAGTGTAGGGGCTTCTGGGGCCAACGTCCTGACTTTC
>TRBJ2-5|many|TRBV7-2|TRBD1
CASSSGQASRGTQYF
TGTGCCAGCAGCTCAGGACAGGCTTCAAGAGGGACCCAGTACTTC
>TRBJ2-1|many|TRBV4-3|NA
CASSQDWATRPYNEQFF
TGCGCCAGCAGCCAAGATTGGGCGACCCGCCCCTACAATGAGCAGTTCTTC
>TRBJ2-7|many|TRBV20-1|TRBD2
CSAVPGGSSYEQYF
TGCAGTGCTGTCCCGGGGGGTAGCTCCTACGAGCAGTACTTC
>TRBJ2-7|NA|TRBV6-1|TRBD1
CASSNRDRRYEQYF
TGTGCCAGCAGTAACCGGGACAGAAGATACGAGCAGTACTTC
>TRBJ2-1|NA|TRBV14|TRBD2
CASSPGTSGAPQFF
TGTGCCAGCAGTCCCGGGACTAGCGGGGCCCCGCAGTTCTTC
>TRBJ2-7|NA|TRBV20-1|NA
CSARNPGGGLYEQYF
TGCAGTGCTAGAAATCCAGGGGGAGGGTTATACGAGCAGTACTTC
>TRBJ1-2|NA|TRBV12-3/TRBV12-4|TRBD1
CASSRDRATASYTF
TGTGCCAGCAGCCGGGACAGAGCCACCGCTAGCTACACCTTC
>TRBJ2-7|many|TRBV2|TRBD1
CASRPGQRAYEQYF
TGTGCCAGCAGACCGGGACAGAGAGCCTACGAGCAGTACTTC
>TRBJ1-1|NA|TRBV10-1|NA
CASNENLNTEAFF
TGCGCCAGCAACGAAAATTTGAACACTGAAGCTTTCTTT
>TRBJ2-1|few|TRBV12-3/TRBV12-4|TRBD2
CASSYLGGRPYNEQFF
TGTGCCAGCAGTTATCTTGGCGGGAGGCCTTACAATGAGCAGTTCTTC
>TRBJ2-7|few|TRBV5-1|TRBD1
CASSLGDSNYEQYF
TGCGCCAGCAGCTTGGGGGACAGCAACTACGAGCAGTACTTC
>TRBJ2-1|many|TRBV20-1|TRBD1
CSARDPGQGFNEQFF
TGCAGTGCTAGAGATCCGGGACAGGGTTTTAATGAGCAGTTCTTC
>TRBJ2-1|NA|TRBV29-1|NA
CSVDPGSTDEQFF
TGCAGCGTTGATCCCGGGAGTACAGATGAGCAGTTCTTC
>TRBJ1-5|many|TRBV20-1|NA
CSGQGSANQPQHF
TGCAGTGGTCAGGGTTCCGCCAATCAGCCCCAGCATTTT
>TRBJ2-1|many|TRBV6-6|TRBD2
CASRGGSTYNEQFF
TGTGCCAGCCGGGGCGGGAGCACCTACAATGAGCAGTTCTTC
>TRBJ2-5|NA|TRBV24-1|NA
CATGGIETQYF
TGTGCCACCGGGGGGATAGAGACCCAGTACTTC
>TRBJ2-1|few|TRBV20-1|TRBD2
CSADRASGGNEQFF
TGCAGTGCTGATCGTGCTAGCGGGGGTAATGAGCAGTTCTTC